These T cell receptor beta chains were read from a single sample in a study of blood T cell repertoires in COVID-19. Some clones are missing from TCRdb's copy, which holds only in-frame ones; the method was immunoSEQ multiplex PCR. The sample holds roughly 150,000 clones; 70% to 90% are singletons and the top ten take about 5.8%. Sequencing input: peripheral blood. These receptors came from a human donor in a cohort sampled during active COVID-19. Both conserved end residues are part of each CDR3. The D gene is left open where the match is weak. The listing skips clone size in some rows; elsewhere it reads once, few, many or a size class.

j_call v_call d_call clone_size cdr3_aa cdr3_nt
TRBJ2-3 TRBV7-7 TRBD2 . CASSAGTSSTDTQYF TGTGCCAGCAGCGCCGGGACTAGCAGCACAGATACGCAGTATTTT
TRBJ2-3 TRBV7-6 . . CASSSIGFRGLSTDTQYF TGTGCCAGCAGCTCCATAGGGTTCAGGGGCCTCAGCACAGATACGCAGTATTTT
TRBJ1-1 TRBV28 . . CASSFSVTEAFF TGTGCCAGCAGTTTTAGCGTCACTGAAGCTTTCTTT
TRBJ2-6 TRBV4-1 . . CASSQLRGQDLSGANVLTF TGCGCCAGCAGCCAGCTAAGAGGACAAGACCTCTCTGGGGCCAACGTCCTGACTTTC
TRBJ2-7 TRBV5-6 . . CASSPLQGGQPYEQYF TGTGCCAGCAGCCCGCTTCAGGGGGGACAACCCTACGAGCAGTACTTC
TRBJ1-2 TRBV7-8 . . CASSSTRGAYGYTF TGTGCCAGCAGCTCGACCAGGGGAGCCTATGGCTACACCTTC
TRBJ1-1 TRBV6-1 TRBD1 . CASSEGRGRVNTEAFF TGTGCCAGCAGTGAAGGCAGGGGGCGGGTGAACACTGAAGCTTTCTTT
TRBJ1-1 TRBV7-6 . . CASSDRPAVDTEAFF TGTGCCAGCAGCGACAGGCCGGCCGTCGACACTGAAGCTTTCTTT
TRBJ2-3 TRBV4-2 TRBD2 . CASSQGWPSGGPLRDTQYF TGTGCCAGCAGCCAAGGGTGGCCTAGCGGGGGGCCACTTAGGGATACGCAGTATTTT
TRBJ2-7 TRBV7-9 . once CASSLQSYEQYF TGTGCCAGCAGCTTACAGTCCTACGAGCAGTACTTC
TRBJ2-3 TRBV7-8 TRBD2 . CASSPSGGTDTQYF TGTGCCAGCAGCCCTAGCGGGGGCACAGATACGCAGTATTTT
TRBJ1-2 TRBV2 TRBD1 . CASSSRTGENYGYTF TGTGCCAGCAGCTCCCGGACAGGGGAGAACTATGGCTACACCTTC
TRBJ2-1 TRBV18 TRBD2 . CASSALAGRYNEQFF TGTGCCAGCTCGGCACTAGCGGGCCGCTACAATGAGCAGTTCTTC
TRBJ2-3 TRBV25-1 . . CASSEWADQTDTQYF TGTGCCAGCAGTGAATGGGCTGACCAAACAGATACGCAGTATTTT
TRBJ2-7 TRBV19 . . CASSISVSGLSPYEQYF TGTGCCAGTAGTATTAGTGTGTCAGGACTATCCCCCTACGAGCAGTACTTC
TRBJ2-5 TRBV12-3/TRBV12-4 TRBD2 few CASSRAGLETQYF TGTGCCAGCAGCCGAGCGGGGTTAGAGACCCAGTACTTC
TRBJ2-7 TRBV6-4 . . CASSGPYQNRVYDEQYF TGTGCCAGCAGCGGGCCCTACCAAAACAGGGTGTACGACGAGCAGTACTTC
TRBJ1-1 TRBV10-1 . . CASRGQNTEAFF TGCGCCAGCAGGGGACAGAACACTGAAGCTTTCTTT
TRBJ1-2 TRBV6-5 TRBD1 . CASNPRGAGNGYTF TGTGCCAGCAACCCCAGGGGGGCGGGGAATGGCTACACCTTC
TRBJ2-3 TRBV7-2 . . CASSLGGRLADTQYF TGTGCCAGCAGCTTAGGTGGCAGGTTGGCCGATACGCAGTATTTT
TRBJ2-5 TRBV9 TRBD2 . CASSPDGSGGPWTQYF TGTGCCAGCAGCCCGGACGGTAGCGGGGGTCCCTGGACCCAGTACTTC
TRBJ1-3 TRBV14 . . CASSQVRSSGNTIYF TGTGCCAGCAGCCAAGTAAGGAGCTCTGGAAACACCATATATTTT
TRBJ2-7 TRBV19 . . CASSGVDEQYF TGTGCCAGTTCAGGGGTGGACGAGCAGTACTTC
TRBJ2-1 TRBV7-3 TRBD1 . CASSSGQGANQFF TGTGCCAGCAGCTCGGGACAGGGGGCGAACCAGTTCTTC
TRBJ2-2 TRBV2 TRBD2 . CASRRLAGGGGELFF TGTGCCAGCAGGAGACTAGCGGGGGGCGGCGGGGAGCTGTTTTTT
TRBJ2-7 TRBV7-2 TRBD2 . CASSLGTSGTYSYEQYF TGTGCCAGCAGCCTAGGGACTAGCGGGACTTACTCCTACGAGCAGTACTTC
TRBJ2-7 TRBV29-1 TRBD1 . CSALQGSDEQYF TGCAGCGCCTTACAGGGGAGCGACGAGCAGTACTTC
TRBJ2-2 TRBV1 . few CTSSQTHPGGTGELFF TGCACCAGCAGCCAGACTCACCCGGGGGGGACCGGGGAGCTGTTTTTT
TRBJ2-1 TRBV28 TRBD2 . CASRRLAGDYNEQFF TGTGCCAGCAGACGACTAGCGGGAGACTACAATGAGCAGTTCTTC
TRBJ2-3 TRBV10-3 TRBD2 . CAISESSGGAGDTQYF TGTGCCATCAGTGAGTCTAGCGGGGGGGCCGGAGATACGCAGTATTTT
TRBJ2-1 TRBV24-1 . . CATSDSKELSSYNEQFF TGTGCCACCAGTGATTCGAAAGAACTTAGCTCCTACAATGAGCAGTTCTTC
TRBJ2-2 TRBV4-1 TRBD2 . CASSPRRRISGGINTGELFF TGCGCCAGCAGCCCGCGGAGAAGAATTAGCGGGGGGATCAACACCGGGGAGCTGTTTTTT
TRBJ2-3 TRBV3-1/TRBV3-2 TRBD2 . CASSPTSGSTDTQYF TGTGCCAGCAGCCCAACTAGCGGGAGCACAGATACGCAGTATTTT
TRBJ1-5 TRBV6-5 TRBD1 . CASSYSETGSNQPQHF TGTGCCAGCAGTTACTCAGAGACAGGGAGCAATCAGCCCCAGCATTTT
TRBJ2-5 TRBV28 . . CASRMTAGETQYF TGTGCCAGCAGGATGACAGCCGGGGAGACCCAGTACTTC
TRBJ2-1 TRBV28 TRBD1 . CASGLGGTGGDEQFF TGTGCCAGCGGGTTGGGGGGGACAGGGGGAGATGAGCAGTTCTTC
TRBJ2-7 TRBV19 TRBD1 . CASSPHGTAVYEQYF TGTGCCAGTAGTCCCCACGGGACAGCAGTCTACGAGCAGTACTTC
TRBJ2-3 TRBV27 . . CASSPQGDTQYF TGTGCCAGCAGTCCGCAGGGGGATACGCAGTATTTT
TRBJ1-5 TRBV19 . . CASSITGDQPQHF TGTGCCAGTAGTATTACGGGGGATCAGCCCCAGCATTTT
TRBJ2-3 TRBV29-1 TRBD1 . CSVGRGQGSADTQYF TGCAGCGTTGGGCGTGGACAGGGATCCGCAGATACGCAGTATTTT
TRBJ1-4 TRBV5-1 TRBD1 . CASSIGQGDEKLFF TGCGCCAGCAGCATTGGACAGGGAGATGAAAAACTGTTTTTT
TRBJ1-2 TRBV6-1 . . CASSVNRVQTRYGYTF TGTGCCAGCAGTGTAAACAGGGTACAGACGCGCTATGGCTACACCTTC
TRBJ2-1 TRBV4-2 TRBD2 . CASSESRRGAFDEQFF TGTGCCAGCAGCGAAAGCCGGCGGGGGGCGTTCGATGAGCAGTTCTTC